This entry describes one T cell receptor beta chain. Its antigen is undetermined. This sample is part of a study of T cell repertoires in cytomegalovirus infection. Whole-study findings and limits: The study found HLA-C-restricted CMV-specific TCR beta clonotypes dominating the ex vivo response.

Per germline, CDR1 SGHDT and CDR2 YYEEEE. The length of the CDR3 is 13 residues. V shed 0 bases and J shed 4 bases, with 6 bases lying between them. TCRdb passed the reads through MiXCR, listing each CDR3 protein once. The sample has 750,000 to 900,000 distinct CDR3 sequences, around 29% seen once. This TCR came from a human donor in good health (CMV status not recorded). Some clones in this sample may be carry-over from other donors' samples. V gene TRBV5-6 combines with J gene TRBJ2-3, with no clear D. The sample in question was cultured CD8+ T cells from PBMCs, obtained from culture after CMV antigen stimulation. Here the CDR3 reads CASSLARSDTQYF. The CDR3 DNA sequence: TGTGCCAGCAGCTTGGCCAGGTCAGATACGCAGTATTTT.